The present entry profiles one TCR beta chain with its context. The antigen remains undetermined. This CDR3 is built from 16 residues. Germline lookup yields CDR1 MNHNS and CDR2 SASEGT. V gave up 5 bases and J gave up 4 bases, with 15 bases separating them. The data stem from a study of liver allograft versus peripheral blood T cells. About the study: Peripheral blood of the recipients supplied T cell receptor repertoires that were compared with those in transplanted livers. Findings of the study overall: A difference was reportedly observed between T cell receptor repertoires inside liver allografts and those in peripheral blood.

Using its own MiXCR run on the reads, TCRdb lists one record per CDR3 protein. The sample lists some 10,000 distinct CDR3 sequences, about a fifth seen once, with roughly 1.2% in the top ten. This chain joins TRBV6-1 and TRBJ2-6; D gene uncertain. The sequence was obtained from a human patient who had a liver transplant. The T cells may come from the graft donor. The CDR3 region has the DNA TGTGCCAGCAGTTACCTGAGTGGAACGGGGGCCAACGTCCTGACTTTC. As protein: CASSYLSGTGANVLTF.